The T cell receptor beta chain described here comes from a study of control samples from healthy donors and cancer patients. The CDR3 totals 19 residues. CDR1 is MGHRA, CDR2 YSYEKL, per germline. Trimming took 4 bases from V and 6 from J; bases not matched to a gene: 19. Some clones are missing from TCRdb's copy, which holds only in-frame ones; the method was immunoSEQ multiplex PCR. The table lists 150,000 to 200,000 clones, 88% of them singletons. The specimen sequenced was blood. V usage is TRBV4-1 and J usage is TRBJ2-1, with 9 bases that match TRBD2. The origin of this receptor is a woman aged 25 to 39 in good health. DNA for the CDR3: TGCGCCAGCAGCCTTAGAAGCGGCCAGCGGGAGGCAGGGGGCAATGAGCAGTTCTTC. It codes for CASSLRSGQREAGGNEQFF.